This entry features one TCR beta chain sequence. As yet, its antigen is unknown. CDR1 is ENHRY and CDR2 is SYGVKD in the germline V gene. J gave up 10 bases and V 0 bases, and 4 bases lay outside the gene matches. CDR3 length: 13 residues. The sample comes from a study of T cell repertoires in cytomegalovirus infection. The overall study: It was the public TCR beta signatures that indicated both CMV infection and matching HLA type. Findings of the study overall: What dominated the ex vivo response were HLA-C-restricted CMV-specific TCR beta clonotypes. Cumulative public TCR beta family frequency identified CMV carriers with the relevant HLA.

TCRdb ran MiXCR on the reads and lists one entry per CDR3 protein. The repertoire holds 60,000 to 75,000 distinct CDR3 sequences, with over 3.5% as singletons. This receptor was obtained from a human donor in good health (CMV status not recorded). Some clones in this sample may be carry-over from other donors' samples. This chain connects TRBV10-3 to TRBJ2-3, with 7 bases that match TRBD2. The sequencing sample was made of PBMCs. CDR3 bases: TGTGCCATCAGTGAGTCTGGGGGGGGAGCGCAGTATTTT. Its translation: CAISESGGGAQYF.